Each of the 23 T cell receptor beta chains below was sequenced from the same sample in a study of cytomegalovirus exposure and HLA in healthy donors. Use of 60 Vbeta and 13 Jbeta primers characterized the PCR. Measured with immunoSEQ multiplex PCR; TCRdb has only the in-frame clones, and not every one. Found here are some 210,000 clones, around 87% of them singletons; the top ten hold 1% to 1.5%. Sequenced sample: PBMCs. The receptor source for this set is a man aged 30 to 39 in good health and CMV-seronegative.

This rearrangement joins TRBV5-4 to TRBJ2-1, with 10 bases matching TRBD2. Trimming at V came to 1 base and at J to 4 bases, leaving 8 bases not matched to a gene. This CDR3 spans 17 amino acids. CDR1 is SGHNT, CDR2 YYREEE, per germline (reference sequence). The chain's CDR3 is CASSLLRLAGDYNEQFF. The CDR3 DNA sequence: TGTGCCAGCAGCTTGCTTAGGCTAGCGGGAGATTACAATGAGCAGTTCTTC.

CDR3 sequence reads: CASSLVAETQYF. In nucleotides, the CDR3 is TGTGCCAGCAGCTTAGTAGCGGAGACCCAGTACTTC. The chain employs TRBV11-2 and TRBJ2-5, with a weak D call TRBD2 (5 bases). Germline loops: CDR1 SGHAT, CDR2 FQNNGV. V was shortened by 1 base and J by 5 bases, with 5 bases between the two germline ends. The CDR3 has 12 amino acids.

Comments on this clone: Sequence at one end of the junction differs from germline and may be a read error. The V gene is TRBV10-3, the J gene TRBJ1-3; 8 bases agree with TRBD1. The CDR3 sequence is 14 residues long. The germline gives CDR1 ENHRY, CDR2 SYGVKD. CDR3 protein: CAVSMDREGNTIYF. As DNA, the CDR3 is TGTGCCGTCAGTATGGACAGGGAAGGAAACACCATATATTTT.

The CDR3 DNA follows: TGCAGCGTAGGGAGGGAATACGAGCAGTACTTC. Translating it yields CSVGREYEQYF. The chain couples TRBV29-1 to TRBJ2-7, with 7 bases lining up with TRBD2. Germline V gives CDR1 SQVTM, CDR2 ANQGSEA. The CDR3 totals 11 residues. The V segment lost 6 bases and the J segment 4 bases; nucleotides outside the gene matches: 3.

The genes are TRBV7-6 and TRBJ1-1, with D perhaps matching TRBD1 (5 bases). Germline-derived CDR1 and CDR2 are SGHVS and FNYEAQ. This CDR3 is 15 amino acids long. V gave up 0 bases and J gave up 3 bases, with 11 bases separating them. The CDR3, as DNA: TGTGCCAGCAGCTTAGCGGGGGGTCTCGACACTGAAGCTTTCTTT. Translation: CASSLAGGLDTEAFF.

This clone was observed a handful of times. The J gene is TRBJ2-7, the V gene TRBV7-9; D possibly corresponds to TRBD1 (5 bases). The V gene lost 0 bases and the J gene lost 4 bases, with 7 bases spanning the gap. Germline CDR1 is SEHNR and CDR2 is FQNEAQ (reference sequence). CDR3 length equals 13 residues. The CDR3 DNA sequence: TGTGCCAGCAGCTTAGCTCAGGGTTACGAGCAGTACTTC. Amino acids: CASSLAQGYEQYF.

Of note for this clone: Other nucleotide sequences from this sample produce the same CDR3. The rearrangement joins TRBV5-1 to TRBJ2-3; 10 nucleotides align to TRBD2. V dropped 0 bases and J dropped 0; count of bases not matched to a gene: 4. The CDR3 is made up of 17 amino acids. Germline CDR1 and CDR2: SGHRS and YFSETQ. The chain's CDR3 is CASSLGGSGRSTDTQYF. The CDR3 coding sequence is TGCGCCAGCAGCTTGGGGGGTAGCGGGAGGAGCACAGATACGCAGTATTTT.

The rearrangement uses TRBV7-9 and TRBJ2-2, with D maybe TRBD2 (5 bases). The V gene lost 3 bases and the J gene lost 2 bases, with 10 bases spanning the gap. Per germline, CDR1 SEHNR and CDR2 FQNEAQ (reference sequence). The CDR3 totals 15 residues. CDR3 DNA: TGTGCCAGCAGCTTTAGAGGACTTAACACCGGGGAGCTGTTTTTT. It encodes CASSFRGLNTGELFF.

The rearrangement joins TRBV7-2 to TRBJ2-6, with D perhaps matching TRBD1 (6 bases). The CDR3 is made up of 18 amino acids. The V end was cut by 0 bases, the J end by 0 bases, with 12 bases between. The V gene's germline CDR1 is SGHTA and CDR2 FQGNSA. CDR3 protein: CASSLAGTSNSGANVLTF. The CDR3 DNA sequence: TGTGCCAGCAGCTTAGCAGGGACATCAAACTCTGGGGCCAACGTCCTGACTTTC.

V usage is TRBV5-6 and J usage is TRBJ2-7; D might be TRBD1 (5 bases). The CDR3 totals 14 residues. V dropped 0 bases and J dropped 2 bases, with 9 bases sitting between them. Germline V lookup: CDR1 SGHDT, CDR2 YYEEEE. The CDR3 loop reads CASSLGGSPYEQYF. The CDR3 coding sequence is TGTGCCAGCAGCTTGGGGGGCAGCCCCTACGAGCAGTACTTC.

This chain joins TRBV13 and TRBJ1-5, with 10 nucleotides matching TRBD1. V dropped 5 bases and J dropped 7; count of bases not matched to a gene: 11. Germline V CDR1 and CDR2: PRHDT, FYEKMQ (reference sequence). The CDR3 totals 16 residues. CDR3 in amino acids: CASSRGQGEGDQPQHF. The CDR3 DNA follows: TGTGCCAGCAGCAGAGGACAGGGGGAGGGAGACCAGCCCCAGCATTTT.

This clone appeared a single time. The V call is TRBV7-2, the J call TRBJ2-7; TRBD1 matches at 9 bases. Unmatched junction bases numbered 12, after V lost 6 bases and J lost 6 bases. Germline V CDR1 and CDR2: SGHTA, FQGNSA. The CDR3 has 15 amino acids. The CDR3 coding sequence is TGTGCCAGCAGACAAACCGGGACAGGGATACGCGAGCAGTACTTC. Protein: CASRQTGTGIREQYF.

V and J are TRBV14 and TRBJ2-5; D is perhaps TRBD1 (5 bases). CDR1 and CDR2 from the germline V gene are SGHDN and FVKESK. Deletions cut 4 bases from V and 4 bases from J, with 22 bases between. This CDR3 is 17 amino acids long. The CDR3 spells CASSPRRGRALGETQYF. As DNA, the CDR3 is TGTGCCAGCAGCCCTCGTCGAGGCAGGGCCTTGGGAGAGACCCAGTACTTC.

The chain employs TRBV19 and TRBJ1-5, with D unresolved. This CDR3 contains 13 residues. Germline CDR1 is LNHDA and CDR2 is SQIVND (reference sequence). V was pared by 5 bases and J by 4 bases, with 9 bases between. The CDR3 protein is CASSQAPNQPQHF. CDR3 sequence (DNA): TGTGCCAGTAGTCAGGCACCTAATCAGCCCCAGCATTTT.

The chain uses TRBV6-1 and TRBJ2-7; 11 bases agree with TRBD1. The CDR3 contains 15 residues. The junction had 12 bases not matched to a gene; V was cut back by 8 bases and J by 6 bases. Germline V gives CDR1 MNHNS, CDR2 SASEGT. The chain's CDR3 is CASLFTRDRGSEQYF. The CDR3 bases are TGTGCCAGCCTGTTTACCCGGGACAGGGGGAGCGAGCAGTACTTC.

The CDR3 sequence is CASSNRGGYGYTF. The CDR3 DNA is TGTGCCAGCAGCAACAGGGGGGGCTATGGCTACACCTTC. The rearrangement uses TRBV7-9 and TRBJ1-2, with 8 bases lining up with TRBD1. J was trimmed by 4 bases and V by 5 bases; bases with no gene match: 3. Germline CDR1 and CDR2: SEHNR and FQNEAQ (reference sequence). The CDR3 is 13 amino acids. Filled out from reference TRBV7-9 and TRBJ1-2, the complete variable domain reads DTGVSQNPRHKITKRGQNVTFRCDPISEHNRLYWYRQTLGQGPEFLTYFQNEAQLEKSRLLSDRFSAERPKGSFSTLEIQRTEQGDSAMYLCASSNRGGYGYTFGSGTRLTVV.

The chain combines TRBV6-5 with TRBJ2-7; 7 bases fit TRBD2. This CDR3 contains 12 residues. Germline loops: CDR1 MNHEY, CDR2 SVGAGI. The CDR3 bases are TGTGCTTCCGGGAGGAGAGTCCACGAGCAGTACTTC. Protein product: CASGRRVHEQYF.

CDR3 DNA: TGTGCCATCGACACTAACTATGGCTACACCTTC. This sequence encodes CAIDTNYGYTF. The V call is TRBV10-3, the J call TRBJ1-2; no firm D call. V was cut by 8 bases and J by 0 bases, with 4 bases left in between. The V gene's germline CDR1 is ENHRY and CDR2 SYGVKD. This CDR3 contains 11 residues.

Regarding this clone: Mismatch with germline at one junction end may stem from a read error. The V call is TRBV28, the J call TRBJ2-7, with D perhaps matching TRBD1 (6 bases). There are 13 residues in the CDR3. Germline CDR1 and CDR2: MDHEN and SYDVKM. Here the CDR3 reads CASSFQTGQSFSF. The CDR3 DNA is TGTGCCAGCAGTTTCCAAACCGGACAGTCCTTTTCCTTC. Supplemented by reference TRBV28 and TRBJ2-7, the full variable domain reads DVKVTQSSRYLVKRTGEKVFLECVQDMDHENMFWYRQDPGLGLRLIYFSYDVKMKEKGDIPEGYSVSREKKERFSLILESASTNQTSMYLCASSFQTGQSFSFGPGTRLTVT.

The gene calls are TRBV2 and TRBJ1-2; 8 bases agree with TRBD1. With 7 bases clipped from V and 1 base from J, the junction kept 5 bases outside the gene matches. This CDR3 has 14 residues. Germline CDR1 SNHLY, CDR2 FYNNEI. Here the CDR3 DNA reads TGTGCCAGCACACAGGGGGTTGGTAACTATGGCTACACCTTC. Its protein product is CASTQGVGNYGYTF. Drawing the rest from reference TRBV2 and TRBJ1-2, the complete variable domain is EPEVTQTPSHQVTQMGQEVILRCVPISNHLYFYWYRQILGQKVEFLVSFYNNEISEKSEIFDDQFSVERPDGSNFTLKIRSTKLEDSAMYFCASTQGVGNYGYTFGSGTRLTVV.

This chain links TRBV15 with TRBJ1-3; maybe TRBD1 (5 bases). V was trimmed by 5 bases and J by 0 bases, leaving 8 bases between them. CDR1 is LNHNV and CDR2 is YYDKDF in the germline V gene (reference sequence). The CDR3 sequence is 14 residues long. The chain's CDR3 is CATSPGLSGNTIYF. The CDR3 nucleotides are TGTGCCACCAGCCCGGGACTCTCTGGAAACACCATATATTTT.

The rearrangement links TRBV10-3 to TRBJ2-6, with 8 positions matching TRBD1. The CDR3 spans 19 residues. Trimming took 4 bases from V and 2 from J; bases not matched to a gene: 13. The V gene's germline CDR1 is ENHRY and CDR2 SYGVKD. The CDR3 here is CAISGVLRGLATGANVLTF. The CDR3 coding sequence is TGTGCCATCAGTGGAGTCCTCAGGGGGCTAGCCACTGGGGCCAACGTCCTGACTTTC.

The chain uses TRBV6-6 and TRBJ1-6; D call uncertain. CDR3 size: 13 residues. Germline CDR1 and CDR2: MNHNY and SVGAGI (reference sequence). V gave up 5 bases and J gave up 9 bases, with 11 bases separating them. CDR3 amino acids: CASSTTGSSPLHF. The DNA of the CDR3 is TGTGCCAGCAGTACCACCGGGAGTTCACCCCTCCACTTT.